Below are 24 T cell receptor beta chains sequenced from a single sample in a study of blood T cell repertoires in COVID-19. Sequencing used immunoSEQ multiplex PCR; TCRdb keeps in-frame clones, though not all of them. The sample consists of approximately 150,000 clones, 82% of them appearing once. Sample: PBMCs or T cells enriched from blood (not recorded which). Source of these receptors: a man aged 55 to 70 who had recovered from COVID-19.

The genes are TRBV5-1 and TRBJ1-1, with 7 bases that match TRBD1. Germline V lookup: CDR1 SGHRS, CDR2 YFSETQ. After removal of 3 bases from V and 6 bases from J, the junction contained 8 bases not matched to a gene. The CDR3 covers 14 residues. CDR3 DNA sequence: TGCGCCAGCAGCTCCGGACAGGACGGGGCTGAAGCTTTCTTT. This translates into CASSSGQDGAEAFF. The full variable domain, in which reference TRBV5-1 and TRBJ1-1 provide the parts outside the CDR3, is KAGVTQTPRYLIKTRGQQVTLSCSPISGHRSVSWYQQTPGQGLQFLFEYFSETQRNKGNFPGRFSGRQFSNSRSEMNVSTLELGDSALYLCASSSGQDGAEAFFGQGTRLTVV.

The chain carries TRBV4-1 and TRBJ2-3; 8 nucleotides agree with TRBD1. CDR3 length: 15 residues. Germline CDR1 MGHRA, CDR2 YSYEKL. With 1 base clipped from V and 3 bases from J, the junction kept 3 bases outside the gene matches. The CDR3 sequence is CASSQVQGETDTQYF. CDR3 bases: TGCGCCAGCAGCCAAGTACAGGGGGAGACAGATACGCAGTATTTT.

CDR3 coding DNA: TGCAGCGTCGTGACAGGGGGCTATGGCTACACCTTC. Translation: CSVVTGGYGYTF. The chain is built from TRBV29-1 and TRBJ1-2; 9 bases fit TRBD1. The CDR3 has 12 residues. V was pared by 6 bases and J by 4 bases, with 3 bases of the junction left unmatched. CDR1 is SQVTM, CDR2 ANQGSEA, per germline.

In this sample, this clone turned up a few times. The chain links TRBV6-4 to TRBJ2-3; 10 bases are shared with TRBD2. The CDR3 length is 15 residues. J was trimmed by 3 bases and V by 2 bases; bases with no gene match: 2. CDR1 and CDR2 from the germline V gene are MRHNA and SNTAGT. CDR3 in DNA: TGTGCCAGCAGTGACAGCGGGGGGGCTACAGATACGCAGTATTTT. Its protein is CASSDSGGATDTQYF.

The chain uses TRBV18 and TRBJ1-2, with D tentatively TRBD1 (5 bases). Germline V gene lookup returns CDR1 KGHSH and CDR2 LQKENI. Trimming stripped 2 bases from V and 7 bases from J, with 14 bases between. This CDR3 contains 14 residues. The CDR3 here is CASSPNGGETGYTF. CDR3 DNA: TGTGCCAGCTCACCAAATGGGGGGGAAACTGGCTACACCTTC.

The chain is built from TRBV10-3 and TRBJ2-7, with 9 bases identical to TRBD1. Germline V gene lookup returns CDR1 ENHRY and CDR2 SYGVKD. The V and J ends lost 5 bases and 3 bases, in that order; junction bases with no gene match: 5. The CDR3 covers 14 residues. The CDR3 DNA is TGTGCCATCAGTTGGGACAGGGCAGGCTACGAGCAGTACTTC. Residues: CAISWDRAGYEQYF.

The chain uses TRBV2 and TRBJ2-4; TRBD1 matches 11 bases. The CDR3 has 16 amino acids. With V trimmed by 4 bases and J by 7 bases, 9 bases remained unmatched. Per germline, CDR1 SNHLY and CDR2 FYNNEI. CDR3 protein: CASSAGPGQGVNIQYF. CDR3 nucleotide sequence: TGTGCCAGCAGTGCTGGGCCGGGACAGGGGGTGAACATTCAGTACTTC.

CDR3 bases: TGTGCCAGCAGCTTTAGCCCGGGCACTGAAGCTTTCTTT. The encoded protein is CASSFSPGTEAFF. This chain joins TRBV7-2 and TRBJ1-1; D gene unclear. CDR3 size: 13 residues. V shed 3 bases and J shed 4 bases, with 9 bases lying between them. From germline, CDR1 is SGHTA and CDR2 FQGNSA.

This chain joins TRBV28 and TRBJ1-5; no firm D call. The CDR3 runs to 15 residues. Germline CDR1 MDHEN, CDR2 SYDVKM. V lost 6 bases to trimming and J lost 7 bases, with 19 bases between them. The CDR3 DNA reads as TGTGCCAGCAGATCAGAAGAGGGAGTCGAGCAGCCCCAGCATTTT. Translation gives CASRSEEGVEQPQHF.

The J gene is TRBJ2-1, the V gene TRBV10-1; maybe TRBD1 (5 bases). This CDR3 is built from 18 residues. The germline V and J ends were trimmed by 0 bases and 0 bases, with 15 bases remaining between them. CDR1 is WNHNN and CDR2 is SYGVQD in the germline V gene (reference sequence). This CDR3 is CASSESGEVSRSYNEQFF. The CDR3 DNA reads as TGCGCCAGCAGTGAGTCAGGGGAAGTTTCCCGCTCCTACAATGAGCAGTTCTTC.

This rearrangement joins TRBV3-1 (or the pseudogene TRBV3-2) to TRBJ2-2, with TRBD2 matching 10 bases. The germline gives CDR1 LGHDT, CDR2 YNNKEL (reference sequence). With V trimmed by 2 bases and J by 4 bases, 4 bases remained unmatched. The CDR3 extends over 16 amino acids. The DNA for the CDR3 is TGTGCCAGCAGCCAATACCTAGCGGGGGCCACCGGGGAGCTGTTTTTT. This codes for CASSQYLAGATGELFF.

The chain is built from TRBV6-1 and TRBJ1-2; no reliable D call. Germline V lookup: CDR1 MNHNS, CDR2 SASEGT. There are 14 residues in the CDR3. Between the trimmed V and J ends, which lost 0 bases and 5 bases, there was a span of 10 bases. The CDR3 protein is CASSEAVTVYGYTF. CDR3 bases: TGTGCCAGCAGTGAAGCGGTCACAGTGTATGGCTACACCTTC.

CDR3 coding DNA: TGTGCCAGCAGTTTCGACAGGGGGCGACACAATGAGCAGTTCTTC. This encodes CASSFDRGRHNEQFF. The chain links TRBV3-1 (or the pseudogene TRBV3-2) to TRBJ2-1; the match to TRBD1 covers 10 bases. The CDR3 runs to 15 residues. Trimming at V came to 6 bases and at J to 5 bases, leaving 7 bases not matched to a gene. Germline V gives CDR1 LGHDT, CDR2 YNNKEL (reference sequence).

The chain employs TRBV29-1 and TRBJ1-5; 9 nucleotides line up with TRBD1. The CDR3 has 14 residues. The V gene's germline CDR1 is SQVTM and CDR2 ANQGSEA. Unmatched junction bases numbered 5, after V lost 4 bases and J lost 4 bases. The CDR3 DNA reads TGCAGCGTTGTGGGACAGGGACTAAATCAGCCCCAGCATTTT. This sequence encodes CSVVGQGLNQPQHF.

This clone came up once. J is TRBJ2-1 and V is TRBV5-4; the D is unclear. The CDR3 sequence is 13 residues long. Trimming left V 4 bases short and J 7 bases short, with 12 bases between. The germline gives CDR1 SGHNT, CDR2 YYREEE (reference sequence). The CDR3 sequence is CASSLGLWNEQFF. DNA of the CDR3: TGTGCCAGCAGCCTCGGTCTTTGGAATGAGCAGTTCTTC.

The CDR3 bases are TGCGCCAGCAGCCCCCGGGACTACAAGGAAGAGACCCAGTACTTC. Translated: CASSPRDYKEETQYF. The rearrangement joins TRBV5-1 to TRBJ2-5, with 7 nucleotides matching TRBD2. The J segment lost 3 bases and the V segment lost 4 bases, leaving 9 bases of the junction unmatched. The V gene's germline CDR1 is SGHRS and CDR2 YFSETQ. This CDR3 is 15 amino acids long.

The chain couples TRBV27 to TRBJ1-1; TRBD1 aligns across 9 bases. Germline V gene lookup returns CDR1 MNHEY and CDR2 SMNVEV (reference sequence). CDR3 size: 17 residues. Trimming removed 4 bases from V and 0 bases from J; junction bases left unmatched: 9. This CDR3 is CASSSTKTGGLNTEAFF. The DNA of the CDR3 is TGTGCCAGCAGTTCCACCAAGACAGGGGGATTGAACACTGAAGCTTTCTTT.

The chain combines TRBV25-1 with TRBJ1-4; D perhaps matches TRBD1 (5 bases). The germline gives CDR1 MGHDK, CDR2 SYGVNS. The CDR3 is 14 amino acids. V gave up 3 bases and J gave up 6 bases, with 11 bases separating them. The CDR3 here is CASSDVGGDEKLFF. The CDR3 DNA sequence: TGTGCCAGCAGTGACGTCGGGGGGGATGAAAAACTGTTTTTT.

This rearrangement joins TRBV6-5 to TRBJ2-3, with TRBD2 matching 11 bases. V was clipped by 4 bases and J by 1 base; unmatched bases: 4. Germline V lookup: CDR1 MNHEY, CDR2 SVGAGI. The CDR3 runs to 16 residues. The CDR3 bases are TGTGCCAGCAGTTCTCCGGGACTAGCGGGCACAGATACGCAGTATTTT. Translating gives CASSSPGLAGTDTQYF.

The CDR3 region has the DNA TGTGCCAGCAGCCCGCGACAGGGTCCCTACAATGAGCAGTTCTTC. Residues: CASSPRQGPYNEQFF. V usage is TRBV9 and J usage is TRBJ2-1; 7 bases are shared with TRBD1. The CDR3 consists of 15 residues. J lost 2 bases, V lost 4 bases, and 6 bases had no gene match. Looked up from germline, CDR1 is SGDLS and CDR2 is YYNGEE.

V is TRBV11-3 and J is TRBJ2-2; 11 nucleotides agree with TRBD2. In germline, CDR1 is SGHNT, CDR2 YENEEA. This CDR3 comprises 17 residues. V shed 3 bases, J shed 6 bases, and the junction held 9 bases outside the gene matches. DNA for the CDR3: TGTGCCAGCAGCTTCGGGCTAGCGGGAGGCGGAGCCGGGGAGCTGTTTTTT. It is translated as CASSFGLAGGGAGELFF.

This clone turned up a few times. The V gene is TRBV3-1 (or the pseudogene TRBV3-2), the J gene TRBJ2-1, with D possibly TRBD2 on 6 matching bases. Germline values: CDR1 LGHDT, CDR2 YNNKEL (reference sequence). V was clipped by 0 bases and J by 4 bases, with 19 bases between them. CDR3 length: 18 amino acids. The DNA of the CDR3 is TGTGCCAGCAGCCAAGAGGGTCTAAGGGACTCCCCGTACAATGAGCAGTTCTTC. Amino acids: CASSQEGLRDSPYNEQFF.

The chain couples TRBV28 to TRBJ1-1; D remains ambiguous. CDR1 MDHEN and CDR2 SYDVKM come from the germline V gene. Trimming cost V 4 bases and J 1 base, with 10 bases left between them. The CDR3 has 14 amino acids. The chain's CDR3 is CASSSLPQNTEAFF. In DNA form, the CDR3 reads TGTGCCAGCAGTTCACTACCCCAGAACACTGAAGCTTTCTTT.

This clone occurred a few times. CDR3 DNA: TGTGCCACCCATCGGGACAGGTTTCGCAATGAGCAGTTCTTC. Translated: CATHRDRFRNEQFF. The gene calls are TRBV27 and TRBJ2-1, with 8 bases fitting TRBD1. Germline CDR1 and CDR2: MNHEY and SMNVEV (reference sequence). Trimming at V came to 10 bases and at J to 6 bases, leaving 11 bases not matched to a gene. CDR3 size: 14 residues.